Below, one TCR beta chain is given with its context. No antigen is known for it. Each CDR3 protein is one row after TCRdb ran MiXCR on the RT-PCR reads. The table lists 800,000 to 1,000,000 distinct CDR3 sequences, less than 25% of them singletons, with 9.5% to 13% in the top ten. This sample is part of a study of response to subunit inactivated influenza vaccine. The study, taken as a whole, reports: Researchers suggested that each seasonal influenza vaccination recruits few new T cells.

The V gene end was trimmed by 5 bases and the J gene end by 9 bases; junction bases not matched to a gene: 10. The CDR3 consists of 15 residues. Germline V CDR1 and CDR2: SEHNR, FQNEAQ (reference sequence). The material sequenced was PBMCs from blood, taken approximately 5 days after vaccination. The chain is built from TRBV7-9 and TRBJ2-1; 10 nucleotides line up with TRBD2. The clonotype was recovered from a man in his fifties who received an inactivated influenza vaccine. CDR3 amino acids: CASSPGLAVFVEQFF. CDR3 nucleotides: TGTGCCAGCAGCCCAGGACTAGCGGTGTTCGTTGAGCAGTTCTTC.